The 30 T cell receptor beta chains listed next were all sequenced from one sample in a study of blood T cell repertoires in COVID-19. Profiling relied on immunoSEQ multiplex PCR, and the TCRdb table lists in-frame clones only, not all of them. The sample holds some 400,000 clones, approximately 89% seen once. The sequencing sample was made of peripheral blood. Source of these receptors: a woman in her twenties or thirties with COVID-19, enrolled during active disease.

The CDR3 loop is CASSQGGGGTGELFF. CDR3 DNA sequence: TGTGCCAGCAGCCAAGGGGGAGGGGGCACCGGGGAGCTGTTTTTT. The rearrangement joins TRBV3-1 (or the pseudogene TRBV3-2) to TRBJ2-2; the D gene is possibly TRBD2 (7 bases). Deletions cut 1 base from V and 4 bases from J, with 10 bases between. In germline, CDR1 is LGHDT, CDR2 YNNKEL (reference sequence). The CDR3 length is 15 residues.

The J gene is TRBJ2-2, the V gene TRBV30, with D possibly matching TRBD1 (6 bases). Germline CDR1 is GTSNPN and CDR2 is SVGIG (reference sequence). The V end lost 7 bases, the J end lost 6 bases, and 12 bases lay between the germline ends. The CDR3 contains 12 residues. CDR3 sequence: CALNRVPGELFF. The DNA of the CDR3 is TGTGCCTTAAACAGGGTCCCCGGGGAGCTGTTTTTT.

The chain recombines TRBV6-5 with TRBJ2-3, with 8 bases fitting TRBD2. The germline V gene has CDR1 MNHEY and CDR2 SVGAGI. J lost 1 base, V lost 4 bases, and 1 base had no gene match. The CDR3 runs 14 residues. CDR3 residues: CASSLREGTDTQYF. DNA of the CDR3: TGTGCCAGCAGTTTGCGGGAGGGCACAGATACGCAGTATTTT.

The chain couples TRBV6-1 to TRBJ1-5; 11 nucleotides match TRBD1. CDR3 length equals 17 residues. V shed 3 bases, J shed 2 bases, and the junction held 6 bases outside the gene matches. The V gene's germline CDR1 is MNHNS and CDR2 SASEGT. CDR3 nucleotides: TGTGCCAGCAGTGAGGACAGGGGGCGAAGGGGCAATCAGCCCCAGCATTTT. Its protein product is CASSEDRGRRGNQPQHF.

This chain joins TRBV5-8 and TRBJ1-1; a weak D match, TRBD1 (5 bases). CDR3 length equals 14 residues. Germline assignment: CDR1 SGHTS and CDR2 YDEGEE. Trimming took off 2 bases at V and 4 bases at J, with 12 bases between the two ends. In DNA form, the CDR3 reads TGTGCCAGCAGCTTTGGAGGGGTGGTCACTGAAGCTTTCTTT. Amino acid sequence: CASSFGGVVTEAFF.

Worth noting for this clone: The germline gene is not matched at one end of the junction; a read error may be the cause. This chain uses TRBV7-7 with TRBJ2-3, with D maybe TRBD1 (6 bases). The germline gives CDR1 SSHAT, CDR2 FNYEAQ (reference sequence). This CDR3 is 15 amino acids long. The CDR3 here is CASSLGTTSTDTQYF. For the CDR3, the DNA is TGTGCTAGCAGCCTCGGGACAACTAGCACAGATACGCAGTATTTT.

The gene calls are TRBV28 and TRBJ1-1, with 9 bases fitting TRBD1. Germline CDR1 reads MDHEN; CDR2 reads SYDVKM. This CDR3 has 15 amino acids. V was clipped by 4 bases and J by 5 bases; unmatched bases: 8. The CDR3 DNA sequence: TGTGCCAGCAGTTCTCCGGGACAGGGTAGTACTGAAGCTTTCTTT. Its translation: CASSSPGQGSTEAFF.

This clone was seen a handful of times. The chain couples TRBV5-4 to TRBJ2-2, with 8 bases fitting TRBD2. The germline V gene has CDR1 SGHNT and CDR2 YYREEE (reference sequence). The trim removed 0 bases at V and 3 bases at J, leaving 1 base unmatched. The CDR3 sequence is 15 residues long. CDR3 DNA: TGTGCCAGCAGCTTGGGACTAGCGTACACCGGGGAGCTGTTTTTT. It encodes CASSLGLAYTGELFF. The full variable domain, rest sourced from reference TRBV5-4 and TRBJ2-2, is ETGVTQSPTHLIKTRGQQVTLRCSSQSGHNTVSWYQQALGQGPQFIFQYYREEENGRGNFPPRFSGLQFPNYSSELNVNALELDDSALYLCASSLGLAYTGELFFGEGSRLTVL.

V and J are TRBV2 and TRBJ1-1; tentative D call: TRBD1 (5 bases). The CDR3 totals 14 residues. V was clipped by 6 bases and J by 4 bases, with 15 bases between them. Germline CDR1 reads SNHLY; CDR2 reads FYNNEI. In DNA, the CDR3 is TGTGCCAGCAGCCCCCGGGGGACCTTCACTGAAGCTTTCTTT. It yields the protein CASSPRGTFTEAFF.

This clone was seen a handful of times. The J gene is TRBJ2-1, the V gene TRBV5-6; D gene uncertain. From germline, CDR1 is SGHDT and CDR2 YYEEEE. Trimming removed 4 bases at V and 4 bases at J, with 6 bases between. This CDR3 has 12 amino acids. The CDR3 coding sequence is TGTGCCAGCAGCAGACTGTACAATGAGCAGTTCTTC. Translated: CASSRLYNEQFF.

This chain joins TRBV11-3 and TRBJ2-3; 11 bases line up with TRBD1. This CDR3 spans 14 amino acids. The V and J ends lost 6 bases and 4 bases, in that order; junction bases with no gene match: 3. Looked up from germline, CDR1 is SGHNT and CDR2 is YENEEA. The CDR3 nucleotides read TGTGCCAGCAGTCAGGGACAGGGGGCAGATACGCAGTATTTT. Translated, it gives CASSQGQGADTQYF.

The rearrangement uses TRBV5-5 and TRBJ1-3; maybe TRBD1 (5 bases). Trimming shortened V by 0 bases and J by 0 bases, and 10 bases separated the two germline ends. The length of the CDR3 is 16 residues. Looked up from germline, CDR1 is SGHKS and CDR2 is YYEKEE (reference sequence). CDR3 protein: CASSLGQHLSGNTIYF. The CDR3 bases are TGTGCCAGCAGCTTGGGACAGCATCTCTCTGGAAACACCATATATTTT.

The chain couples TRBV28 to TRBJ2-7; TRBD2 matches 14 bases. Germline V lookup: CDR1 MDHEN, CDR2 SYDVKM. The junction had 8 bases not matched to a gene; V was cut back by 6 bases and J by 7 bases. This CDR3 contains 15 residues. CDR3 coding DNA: TGTGCCAGCAGGGGACTAGCGGGAGCTCTGGGGGAGCAGTACTTC. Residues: CASRGLAGALGEQYF.

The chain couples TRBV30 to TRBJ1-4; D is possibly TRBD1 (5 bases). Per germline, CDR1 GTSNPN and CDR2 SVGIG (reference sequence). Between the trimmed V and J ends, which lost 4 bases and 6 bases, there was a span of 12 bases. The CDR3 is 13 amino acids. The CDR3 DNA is TGTGCCTGGAAACAACAGGTAGATGAAAAACTGTTTTTT. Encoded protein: CAWKQQVDEKLFF.

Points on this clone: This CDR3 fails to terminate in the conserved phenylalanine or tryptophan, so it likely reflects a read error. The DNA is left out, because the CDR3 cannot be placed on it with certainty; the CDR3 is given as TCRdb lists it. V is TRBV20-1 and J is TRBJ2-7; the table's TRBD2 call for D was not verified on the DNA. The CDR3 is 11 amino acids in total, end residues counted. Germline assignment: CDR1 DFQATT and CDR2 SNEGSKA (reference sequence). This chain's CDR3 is CSARDQASGII.

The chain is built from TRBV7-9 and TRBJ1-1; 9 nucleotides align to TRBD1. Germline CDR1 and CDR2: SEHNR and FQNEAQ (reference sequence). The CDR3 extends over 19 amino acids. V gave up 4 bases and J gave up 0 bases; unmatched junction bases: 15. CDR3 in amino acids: CASSWFSGTGTFMNTEAFF. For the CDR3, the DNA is TGTGCCAGCAGCTGGTTTAGTGGGACAGGGACCTTCATGAACACTGAAGCTTTCTTT. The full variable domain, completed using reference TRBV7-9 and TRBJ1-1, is DTGVSQNPRHKITKRGQNVTFRCDPISEHNRLYWYRQTLGQGPEFLTYFQNEAQLEKSRLLSDRFSAERPKGSFSTLEIQRTEQGDSAMYLCASSWFSGTGTFMNTEAFFGQGTRLTVV.

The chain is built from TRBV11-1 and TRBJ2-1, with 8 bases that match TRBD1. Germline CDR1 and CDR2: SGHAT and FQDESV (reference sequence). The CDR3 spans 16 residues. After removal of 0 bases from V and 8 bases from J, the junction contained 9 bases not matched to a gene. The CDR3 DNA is TGTGCCAGCAGCTTAGCGCGGACAGGGACCTCCGATGAGCAGTTCTTC. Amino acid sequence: CASSLARTGTSDEQFF.

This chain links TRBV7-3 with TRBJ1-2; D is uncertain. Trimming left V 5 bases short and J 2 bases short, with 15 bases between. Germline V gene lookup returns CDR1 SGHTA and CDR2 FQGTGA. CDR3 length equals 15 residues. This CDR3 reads CASSPRPGENYGYTF. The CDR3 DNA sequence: TGTGCCAGCAGCCCCCGCCCGGGAGAGAACTATGGCTACACCTTC.

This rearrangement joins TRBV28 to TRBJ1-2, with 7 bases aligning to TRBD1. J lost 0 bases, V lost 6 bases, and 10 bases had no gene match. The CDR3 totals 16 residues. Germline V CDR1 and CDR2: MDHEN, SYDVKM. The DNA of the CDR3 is TGTGCCAGCAGCCTACAGGGGATGCGAGCTAACTATGGCTACACCTTC. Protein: CASSLQGMRANYGYTF.

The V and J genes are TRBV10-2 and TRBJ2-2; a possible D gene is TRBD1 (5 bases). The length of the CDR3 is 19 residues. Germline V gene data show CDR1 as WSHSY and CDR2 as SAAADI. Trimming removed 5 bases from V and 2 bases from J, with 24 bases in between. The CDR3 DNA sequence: TGCGCCAGCAGTAACGCCAACGGTTTGACAGAGCCAAACACCGGGGAGCTGTTTTTT. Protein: CASSNANGLTEPNTGELFF.

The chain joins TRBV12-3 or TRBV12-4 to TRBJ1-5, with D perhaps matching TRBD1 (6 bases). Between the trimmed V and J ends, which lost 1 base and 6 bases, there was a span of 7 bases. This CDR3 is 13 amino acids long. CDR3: CASSLDRVQPQHF. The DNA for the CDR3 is TGTGCCAGCAGTTTAGACAGGGTTCAGCCCCAGCATTTT.

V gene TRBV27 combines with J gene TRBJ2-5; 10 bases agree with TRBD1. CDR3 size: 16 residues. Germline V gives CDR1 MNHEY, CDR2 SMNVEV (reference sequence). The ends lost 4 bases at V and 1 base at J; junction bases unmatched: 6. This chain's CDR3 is CASSSPTGGFQETQYF. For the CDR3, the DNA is TGTGCCAGCAGTTCCCCGACAGGGGGCTTCCAAGAGACCCAGTACTTC.

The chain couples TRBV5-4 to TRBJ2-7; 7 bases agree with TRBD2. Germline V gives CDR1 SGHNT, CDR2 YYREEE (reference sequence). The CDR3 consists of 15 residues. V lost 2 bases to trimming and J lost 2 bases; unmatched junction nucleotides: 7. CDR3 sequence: CASSFSGMLTYEQYF. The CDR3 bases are TGTGCCAGCAGCTTCAGCGGGATGTTGACCTACGAGCAGTACTTC.

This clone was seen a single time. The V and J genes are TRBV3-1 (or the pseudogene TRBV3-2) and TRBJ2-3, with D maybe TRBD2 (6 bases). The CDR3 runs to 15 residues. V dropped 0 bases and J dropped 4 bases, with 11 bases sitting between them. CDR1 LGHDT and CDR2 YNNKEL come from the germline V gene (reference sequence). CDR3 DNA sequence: TGTGCCAGCAGCCAAGACACACCGGGAGCAGATACGCAGTATTTT. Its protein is CASSQDTPGADTQYF.

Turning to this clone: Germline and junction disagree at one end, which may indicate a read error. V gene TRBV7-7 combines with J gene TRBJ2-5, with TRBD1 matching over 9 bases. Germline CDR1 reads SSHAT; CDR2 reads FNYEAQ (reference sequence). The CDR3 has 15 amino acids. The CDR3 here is CASSLDRGQQETQYF. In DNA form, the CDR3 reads TGTGCTAGCAGCTTGGACAGGGGCCAACAAGAGACCCAGTACTTC.

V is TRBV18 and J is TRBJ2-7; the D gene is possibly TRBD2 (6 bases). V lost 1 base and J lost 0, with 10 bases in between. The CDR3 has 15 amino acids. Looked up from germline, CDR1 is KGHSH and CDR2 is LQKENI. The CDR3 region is CASSPLVGSSYEQYF. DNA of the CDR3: TGTGCCAGCTCACCACTGGTCGGGAGCTCCTACGAGCAGTACTTC.

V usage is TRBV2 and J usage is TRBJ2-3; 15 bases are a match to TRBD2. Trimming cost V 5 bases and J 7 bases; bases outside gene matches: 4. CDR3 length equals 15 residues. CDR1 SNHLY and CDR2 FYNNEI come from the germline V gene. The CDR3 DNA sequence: TGTGCCAGCAGTTCAGGACTAGCGGGAGGGCATACGCAGTATTTT. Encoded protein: CASSSGLAGGHTQYF.

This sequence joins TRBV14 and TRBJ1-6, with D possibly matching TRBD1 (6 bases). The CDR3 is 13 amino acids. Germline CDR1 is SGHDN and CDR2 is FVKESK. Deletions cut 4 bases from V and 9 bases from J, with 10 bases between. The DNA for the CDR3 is TGTGCCAGCAGCCTTCTAGGGGGTTCACCCCTCCACTTT. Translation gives CASSLLGGSPLHF.

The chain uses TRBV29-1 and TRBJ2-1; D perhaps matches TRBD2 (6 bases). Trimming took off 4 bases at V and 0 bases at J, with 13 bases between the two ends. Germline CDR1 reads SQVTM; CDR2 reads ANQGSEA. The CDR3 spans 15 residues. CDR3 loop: CSVVPRGSSYNEQFF. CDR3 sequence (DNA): TGCAGCGTTGTTCCTCGGGGGAGCTCCTACAATGAGCAGTTCTTC.

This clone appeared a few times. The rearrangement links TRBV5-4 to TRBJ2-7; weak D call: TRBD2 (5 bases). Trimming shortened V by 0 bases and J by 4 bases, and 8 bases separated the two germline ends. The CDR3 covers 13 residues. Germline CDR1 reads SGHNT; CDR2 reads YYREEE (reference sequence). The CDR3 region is CASSLVGGYEQYF. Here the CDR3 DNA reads TGTGCCAGCAGCTTGGTCGGCGGGTACGAGCAGTACTTC.